The sequence of this T cell receptor beta chain was determined in a study of shared clonotypes between healthy human individuals. Only a few counts were recorded for this clone. Data came from immunoSEQ multiplex PCR; TCRdb stores just in-frame clones and leaves some out. The sample records approximately 650,000 clones, 95% being singletons. The J segment lost 7 bases and the V segment lost 6 bases, leaving 9 bases of the junction unmatched. Germline-derived CDR1 and CDR2 are MDHEN and SYDVKM. This CDR3 is 14 amino acids long. CD8 cells regarded as naive lacked CD45RO, were positively chosen for CCR7, and omitted terminally differentiated effector memory CD45RA+ cells.

Sequencing used naive CD8+ T cells sorted from blood. The rearrangement uses TRBV28 and TRBJ1-2; 9 bases are a match to TRBD1. This receptor was obtained from a woman aged 30 to 39 in good health. The DNA for the CDR3 is TGTGCCAGCAGGTATACAGGGGGCGCCCCTGGCTACACCTTC. Translation gives CASRYTGGAPGYTF.